Shown below are 23 T cell receptor beta chains from a single sample sequenced in a study of Ad26.COV2.S vaccination and SARS-CoV-2 variants. Generated by immunoSEQ multiplex PCR, the TCRdb table keeps only in-frame clones and is missing some. The data show about 180,000 clones, with around 88% seen just once and 5% to 6.5% held by the top ten. Source: peripheral blood, taken after recovery from COVID-19. These receptors came from a human donor who had recovered from COVID-19.

The chain carries TRBV7-3 and TRBJ1-1, with 7 bases aligning to TRBD1. The ends lost 3 bases at V and 4 bases at J; junction bases unmatched: 5. The germline CDR1 and CDR2 sequences are SGHTA and FQGTGA. The CDR3 length is 14 residues. The CDR3 loop reads CASSFSGGFTEAFF. CDR3 sequence (DNA): TGTGCCAGCAGCTTTTCAGGGGGATTCACTGAAGCTTTCTTT.

The chain has TRBV2 and TRBJ2-2; 11 bases agree with TRBD2. In germline, CDR1 is SNHLY, CDR2 FYNNEI. This CDR3 is 15 amino acids long. V was pared by 4 bases and J by 6 bases, with 4 bases of the junction left unmatched. The CDR3 DNA reads as TGTGCCAGCAGTGCCCGACTAGCGGGATCCGGGGAGCTGTTTTTT. Translated: CASSARLAGSGELFF.

The CDR3: CSVLYGPYGYTF. CDR3 nucleotide sequence: TGCAGCGTCCTATACGGGCCCTATGGCTACACCTTC. V gene TRBV29-1 combines with J gene TRBJ1-2; the D is unclear. Trimming removed 6 bases from V and 4 bases from J, with 12 bases in between. The length of the CDR3 is 12 residues. From germline, CDR1 is SQVTM and CDR2 ANQGSEA.

The chain combines TRBV19 with TRBJ2-5; maybe TRBD2 (6 bases). Germline CDR1 and CDR2: LNHDA and SQIVND (reference sequence). The ends were cut back, 7 bases at V and 1 base at J, with 19 bases in the middle. The CDR3 extends over 16 amino acids. The CDR3 coding sequence is TGTGCCAGTACCCCCACCTCCGGGACTTTCCAAGAGACCCAGTACTTC. It yields the protein CASTPTSGTFQETQYF. The complete variable domain, with remaining parts taken from reference TRBV19 and TRBJ2-5, reads DGGITQSPKYLFRKEGQNVTLSCEQNLNHDAMYWYRQDPGQGLRLIYYSQIVNDFQKGDIAEGYSVSREKKESFPLTVTSAQKNPTAFYLCASTPTSGTFQETQYFGPGTRLLVL.

The CDR3 DNA sequence: TGCGCCAGCAGCCAAGAAGGGACACCGATGAACACTGAAGCTTTCTTT. Its protein is CASSQEGTPMNTEAFF. The chain employs TRBV4-1 and TRBJ1-1; TRBD1 might be the D (6 bases). This CDR3 spans 16 amino acids. Germline-derived CDR1 and CDR2 are MGHRA and YSYEKL. Trimming shortened V by 0 bases and J by 0 bases, and 11 bases separated the two germline ends.

The chain has TRBV27 and TRBJ1-1; 7 nucleotides match TRBD1. The CDR3 is made up of 14 amino acids. The germline gives CDR1 MNHEY, CDR2 SMNVEV (reference sequence). V gave up 5 bases and J gave up 4 bases; unmatched junction bases: 7. The chain's CDR3 is CASSLRQGSTEAFF. As DNA, the CDR3 is TGTGCCAGCAGTCTTCGACAGGGATCCACTGAAGCTTTCTTT.

The chain joins TRBV21-1 to TRBJ1-5; the table's D call, TRBD1, has no DNA check behind it. TRBV21-1 has pseudogene status. The CDR3 extends over 13 amino acids. CDR3 sequence reads: CASDRQENQPQHF. The DNA for the CDR3 is TGTGCCAGCGACAGGCAGGAAAATCAGCCCCAGCATTTT.

J is TRBJ1-1 and V is TRBV9, with unresolved D. Germline V gene sequence: CDR1 SGDLS, CDR2 YYNGEE. V was clipped by 0 bases and J by 3 bases, with 12 bases between them. The CDR3 is made up of 15 amino acids. The CDR3 DNA is TGTGCCAGCAGCGTAGGTAGGGAGTTGGACACTGAAGCTTTCTTT. The encoded protein is CASSVGRELDTEAFF.

The gene calls are TRBV9 and TRBJ2-3; 7 nucleotides line up with TRBD1. CDR3 length equals 16 residues. The germline V gene encodes CDR1 SGDLS and CDR2 YYNGEE. V was pared by 3 bases and J by 6 bases, with 13 bases of the junction left unmatched. CDR3 coding DNA: TGTGCCAGCAGCGCGGGCCAGGGGGATACTTGGGATACGCAGTATTTT. Translated, it gives CASSAGQGDTWDTQYF.

V usage is TRBV18 and J usage is TRBJ2-7; 8 nucleotides align to TRBD2. Germline loops: CDR1 KGHSH, CDR2 LQKENI. The CDR3 consists of 14 residues. J gave up 7 bases and V 1 base, and 6 bases lay outside the gene matches. CDR3 in amino acids: CASSPRPSGLEQYF. For the CDR3, the DNA is TGTGCCAGCTCACCACGGCCTAGCGGGCTAGAGCAGTACTTC.

This chain connects TRBV3-1 (or the pseudogene TRBV3-2) to TRBJ2-5; 10 bases are a match to TRBD2. Germline V gives CDR1 LGHDT, CDR2 YNNKEL (reference sequence). J lost 5 bases, V lost 1 base, and 7 bases had no gene match. The CDR3 extends over 16 amino acids. The CDR3 coding sequence is TGTGCCAGCAGCCAAGTATACAGCGGGAGGGGGGAGACCCAGTACTTC. This encodes CASSQVYSGRGETQYF.

This clone was observed at least ten times. The chain employs TRBV19 and TRBJ2-2; weak D call: TRBD1 (6 bases). CDR3 size: 14 residues. The germline gives CDR1 LNHDA, CDR2 SQIVND (reference sequence). Trimming cost V 7 bases and J 3 bases, with 12 bases left between them. CDR3 region: CASNRQGYTGELFF. The CDR3 DNA reads TGTGCCAGTAATCGGCAGGGGTACACCGGGGAGCTGTTTTTT.

The chain uses TRBV13 and TRBJ2-3, with D unresolved. Between the trimmed V and J ends, which lost 10 bases and 6 bases, there was a span of 8 bases. CDR1 and CDR2 from the germline V gene are PRHDT and FYEKMQ (reference sequence). The CDR3 contains 10 residues. CDR3 coding DNA: TGTGCCACCGCCATTGATACGCAGTATTTT. Its protein is CATAIDTQYF.

This chain uses TRBV30 with TRBJ2-1; 13 nucleotides match TRBD2. Germline CDR1 reads GTSNPN; CDR2 reads SVGIG (reference sequence). The length of the CDR3 is 15 residues. The V segment lost 5 bases and the J segment 8 bases; nucleotides outside the gene matches: 9. The CDR3 region is CAWGGLAGVRDEQFF. The DNA of the CDR3 is TGTGCCTGGGGCGGACTAGCGGGAGTGAGGGATGAGCAGTTCTTC. The full variable domain, rest sourced from reference TRBV30 and TRBJ2-1, is SQTIHQWPATLVQPVGSPLSLECTVEGTSNPNLYWYRQAAGRGLQLLFYSVGIGQISSEVPQNLSASRPQDRQFILSSKKLLLSDSGFYLCAWGGLAGVRDEQFFGPGTRLTVL.

This chain connects TRBV3-1 (or the pseudogene TRBV3-2) to TRBJ2-7, with 9 bases aligning to TRBD2. This CDR3 spans 15 amino acids. Germline CDR1 is LGHDT and CDR2 is YNNKEL (reference sequence). Germline trimming cut 6 bases from V and 9 bases from J; bases unmatched to any gene: 15. The CDR3 spells CASSEPGLAYGGQYF. The CDR3 bases are TGTGCCAGCAGTGAACCGGGACTAGCATATGGGGGGCAGTACTTC.

This chain joins TRBV5-1 and TRBJ2-7; tentatively, D is TRBD2 (5 bases). This CDR3 is built from 13 residues. Deletions cut 1 base from V and 5 bases from J, with 10 bases between. Per germline, CDR1 SGHRS and CDR2 YFSETQ. The DNA for the CDR3 is TGCGCCAGCAGCTTGATCGGGGTAGACGAGCAGTACTTC. Amino acids: CASSLIGVDEQYF.

This chain joins TRBV5-1 and TRBJ2-7; a weak D match, TRBD2 (5 bases). Trimming shortened V by 3 bases and J by 3 bases, and 10 bases separated the two germline ends. The CDR3 sequence is 13 residues long. Germline lookup yields CDR1 SGHRS and CDR2 YFSETQ. The CDR3 here is CASSSGINYEQYF. CDR3 in DNA: TGCGCCAGCAGCTCCGGGATTAACTACGAGCAGTACTTC. Drawing the rest from reference TRBV5-1 and TRBJ2-7, the complete variable domain is KAGVTQTPRYLIKTRGQQVTLSCSPISGHRSVSWYQQTPGQGLQFLFEYFSETQRNKGNFPGRFSGRQFSNSRSEMNVSTLELGDSALYLCASSSGINYEQYFGPGTRLTVT.

The rearrangement links TRBV28 to TRBJ2-1; D remains ambiguous. This CDR3 contains 15 residues. Trimming cost V 2 bases and J 5 bases, with 13 bases left between them. Germline CDR1 is MDHEN and CDR2 is SYDVKM. The CDR3 DNA reads TGTGCCAGCAGTTTACTCTGGACGGCCCACAATGAGCAGTTCTTC. Translating gives CASSLLWTAHNEQFF.

The chain joins TRBV15 to TRBJ2-2; 7 bases align to TRBD2. Germline V gene sequence: CDR1 LNHNV, CDR2 YYDKDF (reference sequence). CDR3 length: 15 amino acids. J was trimmed by 5 bases and V by 4 bases; bases with no gene match: 7. CDR3 sequence (DNA): TGTGCCACCAGCACCAATTGGGGGGGGACCGGGGAGCTGTTTTTT. Translating gives CATSTNWGGTGELFF. Filled out from reference TRBV15 and TRBJ2-2, the complete variable domain reads DAMVIQNPRYQVTQFGKPVTLSCSQTLNHNVMYWYQQKSSQAPKLLFHYYDKDFNNEADTPDNFQSRRPNTSFCFLDIRSPGLGDTAMYLCATSTNWGGTGELFFGEGSRLTVL.

The genes are TRBV6-6 and TRBJ2-7; D is perhaps TRBD2 (5 bases). V shed 2 bases and J shed 3 bases, with 8 bases lying between them. The CDR3 length is 13 residues. The germline V gene encodes CDR1 MNHNY and CDR2 SVGAGI (reference sequence). CDR3 sequence: CASSYEGLYEQYF. CDR3 in DNA: TGTGCCAGCAGTTACGAGGGTCTCTACGAGCAGTACTTC.

V and J are TRBV2 and TRBJ2-3; D gene ambiguous. The CDR3 totals 14 residues. Looked up from germline, CDR1 is SNHLY and CDR2 is FYNNEI. Between the trimmed V and J ends, which lost 2 bases and 2 bases, there was a span of 8 bases. The CDR3 is CASSEPGDTDTQYF. For the CDR3, the DNA is TGTGCCAGCAGTGAACCCGGAGACACAGATACGCAGTATTTT.

This clone was detected only once. The chain carries TRBV20-1 and TRBJ2-1, with D hard to call. The V gene's germline CDR1 is DFQATT and CDR2 SNEGSKA (reference sequence). The CDR3 loop spans 11 amino acids. As DNA, the CDR3 is TGCTCCTCCCGATCGGACAATGAGCAGTTCTTC. Protein product: CSSRSDNEQFF.

V gene TRBV19 combines with J gene TRBJ1-4; D is perhaps TRBD1 (6 bases). This CDR3 contains 15 residues. V shed 3 bases and J shed 7 bases, with 15 bases lying between them. Germline V gene lookup returns CDR1 LNHDA and CDR2 SQIVND (reference sequence). The CDR3 here is CASSIQGTSGEKLFF. The CDR3 nucleotides read TGTGCCAGTAGTATCCAGGGGACGTCGGGTGAAAAACTGTTTTTT.